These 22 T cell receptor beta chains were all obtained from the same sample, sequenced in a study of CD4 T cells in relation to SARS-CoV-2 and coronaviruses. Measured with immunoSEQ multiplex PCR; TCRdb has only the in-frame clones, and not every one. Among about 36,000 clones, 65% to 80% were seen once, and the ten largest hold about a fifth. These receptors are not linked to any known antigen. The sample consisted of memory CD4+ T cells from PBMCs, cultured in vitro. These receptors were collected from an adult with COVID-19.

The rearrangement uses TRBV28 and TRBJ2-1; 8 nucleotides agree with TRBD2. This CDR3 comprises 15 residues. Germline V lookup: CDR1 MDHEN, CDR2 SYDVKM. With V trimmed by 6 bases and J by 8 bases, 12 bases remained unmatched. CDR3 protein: CASSPHAGGRDEQFF. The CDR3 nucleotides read TGTGCCAGCAGCCCCCATGCGGGAGGTCGAGATGAGCAGTTCTTC.

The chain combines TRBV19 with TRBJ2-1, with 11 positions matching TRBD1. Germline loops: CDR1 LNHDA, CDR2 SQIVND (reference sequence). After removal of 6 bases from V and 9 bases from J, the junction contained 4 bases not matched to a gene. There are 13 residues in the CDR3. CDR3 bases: TGTGCCAGTAGCCGGACAGGGGGCAGTGAGCAGTTCTTC. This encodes CASSRTGGSEQFF. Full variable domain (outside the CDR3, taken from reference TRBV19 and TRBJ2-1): DGGITQSPKYLFRKEGQNVTLSCEQNLNHDAMYWYRQDPGQGLRLIYYSQIVNDFQKGDIAEGYSVSREKKESFPLTVTSAQKNPTAFYLCASSRTGGSEQFFGPGTRLTVL.

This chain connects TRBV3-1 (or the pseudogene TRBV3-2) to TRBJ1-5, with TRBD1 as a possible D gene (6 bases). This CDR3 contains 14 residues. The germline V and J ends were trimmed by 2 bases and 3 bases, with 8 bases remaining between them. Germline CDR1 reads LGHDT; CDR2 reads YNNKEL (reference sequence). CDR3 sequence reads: CASSQQGYNQPQHF. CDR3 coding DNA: TGTGCCAGCAGCCAACAGGGGTACAATCAGCCCCAGCATTTT.

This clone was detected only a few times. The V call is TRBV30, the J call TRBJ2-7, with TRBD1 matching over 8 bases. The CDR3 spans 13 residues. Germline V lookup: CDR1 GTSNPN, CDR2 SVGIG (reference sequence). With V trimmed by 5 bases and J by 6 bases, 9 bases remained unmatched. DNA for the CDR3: TGTGCCTGGGGAGGGGACAGGCGAGGCGAGCAGTACTTC. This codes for CAWGGDRRGEQYF.

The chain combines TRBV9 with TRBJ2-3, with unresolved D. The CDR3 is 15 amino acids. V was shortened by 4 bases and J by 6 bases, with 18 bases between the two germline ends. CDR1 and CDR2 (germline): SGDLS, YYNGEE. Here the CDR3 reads CASSPDLVGPDTQYF. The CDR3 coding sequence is TGTGCCAGCAGCCCTGACCTCGTAGGGCCCGATACGCAGTATTTT.

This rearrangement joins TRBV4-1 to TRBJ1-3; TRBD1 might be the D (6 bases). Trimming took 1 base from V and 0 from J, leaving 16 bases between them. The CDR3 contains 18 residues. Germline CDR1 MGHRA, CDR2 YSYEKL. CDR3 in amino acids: CASSQVSGDLHSGNTIYF. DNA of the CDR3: TGCGCCAGCAGCCAAGTTTCAGGGGACCTCCACTCTGGAAACACCATATATTTT.

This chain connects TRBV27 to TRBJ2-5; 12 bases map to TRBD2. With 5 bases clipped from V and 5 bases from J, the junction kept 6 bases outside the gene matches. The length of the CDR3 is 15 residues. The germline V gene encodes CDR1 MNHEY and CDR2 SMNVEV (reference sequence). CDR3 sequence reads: CASSPLAGGGETQYF. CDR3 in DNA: TGTGCCAGCAGTCCACTAGCGGGAGGAGGGGAGACCCAGTACTTC.

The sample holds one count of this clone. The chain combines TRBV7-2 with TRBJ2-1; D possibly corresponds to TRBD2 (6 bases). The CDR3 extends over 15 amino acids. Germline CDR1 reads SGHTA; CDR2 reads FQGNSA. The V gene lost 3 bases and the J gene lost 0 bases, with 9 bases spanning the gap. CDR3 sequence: CASSFSGHSYNEQFF. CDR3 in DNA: TGTGCCAGCAGCTTTAGCGGCCACTCCTACAATGAGCAGTTCTTC.

The CDR3 loop reads CASSHDQGRETQYF. The CDR3 DNA reads TGTGCCAGCAGCCATGACCAAGGACGGGAGACCCAGTACTTC. The chain joins TRBV3-1 (or the pseudogene TRBV3-2) to TRBJ2-5; D is ambiguous. The CDR3 loop spans 14 amino acids. Germline CDR1 is LGHDT and CDR2 is YNNKEL (reference sequence). V was pared by 3 bases and J by 5 bases, with 13 bases between.

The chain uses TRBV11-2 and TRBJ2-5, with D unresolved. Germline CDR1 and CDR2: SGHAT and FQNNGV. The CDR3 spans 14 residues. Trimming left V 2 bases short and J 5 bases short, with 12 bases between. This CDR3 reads CASSLNVAPETQYF. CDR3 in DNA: TGTGCCAGCAGCTTAAATGTAGCTCCGGAGACCCAGTACTTC.

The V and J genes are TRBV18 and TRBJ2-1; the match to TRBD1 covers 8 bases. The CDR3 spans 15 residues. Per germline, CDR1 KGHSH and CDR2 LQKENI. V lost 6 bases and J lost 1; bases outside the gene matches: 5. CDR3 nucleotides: TGTGCCAGCTCGCCTACAGGGGGATCCTACAATGAGCAGTTCTTC. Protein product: CASSPTGGSYNEQFF.

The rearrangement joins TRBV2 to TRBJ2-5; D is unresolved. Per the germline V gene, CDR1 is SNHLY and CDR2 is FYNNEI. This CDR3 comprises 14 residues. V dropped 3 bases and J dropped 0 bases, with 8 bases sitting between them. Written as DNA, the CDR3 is TGTGCCAGCAGTGAGGGCAGCAACCAAGAGACCCAGTACTTC. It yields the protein CASSEGSNQETQYF.

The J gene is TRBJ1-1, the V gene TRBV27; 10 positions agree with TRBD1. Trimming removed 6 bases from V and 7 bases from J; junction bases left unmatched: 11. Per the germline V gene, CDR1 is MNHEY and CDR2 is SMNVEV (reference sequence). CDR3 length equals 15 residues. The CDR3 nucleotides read TGTGCCAGCAGCCTAAAAGACAGGGGGCTATATGAAGCTTTCTTT. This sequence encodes CASSLKDRGLYEAFF.

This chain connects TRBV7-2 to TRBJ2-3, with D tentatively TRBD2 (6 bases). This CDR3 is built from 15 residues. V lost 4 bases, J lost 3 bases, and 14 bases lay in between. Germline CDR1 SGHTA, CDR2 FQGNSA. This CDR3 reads CASSSAGKVTDTQYF. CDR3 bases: TGTGCCAGCAGCTCTGCGGGGAAAGTGACAGATACGCAGTATTTT.

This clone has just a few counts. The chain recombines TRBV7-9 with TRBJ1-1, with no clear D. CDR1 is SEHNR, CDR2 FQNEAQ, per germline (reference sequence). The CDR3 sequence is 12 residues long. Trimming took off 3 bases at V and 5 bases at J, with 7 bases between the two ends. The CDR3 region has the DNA TGTGCCAGCAGCTTGGGAATTACTGAAGCTTTCTTT. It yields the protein CASSLGITEAFF.

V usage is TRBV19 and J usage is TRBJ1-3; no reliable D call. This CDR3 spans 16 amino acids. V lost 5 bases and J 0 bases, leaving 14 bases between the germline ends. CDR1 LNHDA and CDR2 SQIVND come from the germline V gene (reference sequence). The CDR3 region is CASSPHAGNSGNTIYF. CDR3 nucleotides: TGTGCCAGTAGTCCACACGCGGGCAACTCTGGAAACACCATATATTTT.

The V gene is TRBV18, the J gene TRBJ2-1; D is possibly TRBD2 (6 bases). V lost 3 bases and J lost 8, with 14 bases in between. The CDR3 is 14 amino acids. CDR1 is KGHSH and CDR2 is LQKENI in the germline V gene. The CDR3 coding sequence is TGTGCCAGCTCACCGGAGGGTTGGGTGGATGAGCAGTTCTTC. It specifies CASSPEGWVDEQFF.

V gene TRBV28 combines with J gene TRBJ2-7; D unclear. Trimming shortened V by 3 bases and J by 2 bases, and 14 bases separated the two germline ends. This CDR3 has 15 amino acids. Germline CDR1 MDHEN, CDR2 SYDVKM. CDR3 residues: CASSFSSAITYEQYF. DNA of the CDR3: TGTGCCAGCAGTTTCAGTAGTGCTATCACCTACGAGCAGTACTTC.

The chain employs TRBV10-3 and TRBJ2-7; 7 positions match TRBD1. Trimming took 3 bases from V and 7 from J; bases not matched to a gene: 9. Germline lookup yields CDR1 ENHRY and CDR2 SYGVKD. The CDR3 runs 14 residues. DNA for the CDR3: TGTGCCATCAGTGAAGACAGGGCCCTTGGGGAGCAGTACTTC. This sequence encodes CAISEDRALGEQYF.

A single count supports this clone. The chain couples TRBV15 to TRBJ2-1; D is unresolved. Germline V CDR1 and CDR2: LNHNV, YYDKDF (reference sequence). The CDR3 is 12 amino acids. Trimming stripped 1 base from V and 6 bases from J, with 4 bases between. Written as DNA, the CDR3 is TGTGCCACCAGCAGAGTAGCCAATGAGCAGTTCTTC. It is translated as CATSRVANEQFF.

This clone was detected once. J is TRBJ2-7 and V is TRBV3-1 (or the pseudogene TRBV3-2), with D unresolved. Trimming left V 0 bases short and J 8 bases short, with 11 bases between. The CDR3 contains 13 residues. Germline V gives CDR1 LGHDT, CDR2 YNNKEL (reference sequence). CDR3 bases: TGTGCCAGCAGCCAAGATCTAGTATCTAAGCAGTACTTC. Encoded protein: CASSQDLVSKQYF.

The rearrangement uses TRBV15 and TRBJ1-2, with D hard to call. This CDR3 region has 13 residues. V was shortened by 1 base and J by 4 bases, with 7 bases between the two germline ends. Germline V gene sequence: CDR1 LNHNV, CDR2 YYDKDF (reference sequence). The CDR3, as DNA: TGTGCCACCAGCAGAGCGACGGTCTATGGCTACACCTTC. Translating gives CATSRATVYGYTF.